These 26 T cell receptor beta chains share one sample of origin, sequenced in a study of cytomegalovirus exposure and HLA in healthy donors. Only in-frame clones appear in the TCRdb table, and some are missing; sequencing was by immunoSEQ multiplex PCR. The repertoire consists of some 110,000 clones, with about nine tenths occurring once and the leading ten covering 1.5% to 2%. The sample was PBMCs. The receptors originated from a young man in good health and CMV-seronegative.

This clone was counted between two and nine times. V is TRBV28 and J is TRBJ1-4; 7 positions agree with TRBD1. The CDR3 spans 15 residues. Per germline, CDR1 MDHEN and CDR2 SYDVKM. J lost 8 bases, V lost 7 bases, and 13 bases had no gene match. The CDR3 DNA reads TGTGCCAGCATACCCTCAACGACAGGGAGGGAAAAACTGTTTTTT. Amino acid sequence: CASIPSTTGREKLFF.

The chain combines TRBV28 with TRBJ2-1; D is uncertain. Germline CDR1 MDHEN, CDR2 SYDVKM. CDR3 size: 12 residues. V was pared by 8 bases and J by 0 bases, with 5 bases between. The chain's CDR3 is CASVSSYNEQFF. CDR3 in DNA: TGTGCCAGCGTGAGCTCCTACAATGAGCAGTTCTTC.

The rearrangement links TRBV30 to TRBJ1-1, with TRBD1 as a possible D gene (6 bases). The CDR3 extends over 13 amino acids. Germline V gives CDR1 GTSNPN, CDR2 SVGIG (reference sequence). Trimming pared 2 bases from V and 2 bases from J, leaving 9 bases between. CDR3 amino acids: CAWSRGGNTEAFF. Written as DNA, the CDR3 is TGTGCCTGGAGTCGCGGGGGCAACACTGAAGCTTTCTTT.

This rearrangement joins TRBV11-3 to TRBJ2-2; D uncertain. The V gene lost 3 bases and the J gene lost 1 base, with 6 bases spanning the gap. CDR3 length equals 14 residues. Germline V gives CDR1 SGHNT, CDR2 YENEEA. The CDR3 region is CASSFTRNTGELFF. The DNA for the CDR3 is TGTGCCAGCAGCTTTACGAGGAACACCGGGGAGCTGTTTTTT. Together with reference TRBV11-3 and TRBJ2-2, the CDR3 gives the full variable domain: EAGVVQSPRYKIIEKKQPVAFWCNPISGHNTLYWYLQNLGQGPELLIRYENEEAVDDSQLPKDRFSAERLKGVDSTLKIQPAELGDSAVYLCASSFTRNTGELFFGEGSRLTVL.

A single count supports this clone. The chain recombines TRBV6-5 with TRBJ1-1; no clear D. Germline-derived CDR1 and CDR2 are MNHEY and SVGAGI. V was trimmed by 4 bases and J by 1 base, leaving 10 bases between them. The CDR3 has 14 residues. The CDR3 spells CASSSTGRNTEAFF. CDR3 nucleotides: TGTGCCAGCAGTTCGACCGGGAGGAACACTGAAGCTTTCTTT.

This chain's CDR3 is CASSETGNEKLFF. The CDR3, as DNA: TGTGCCAGCAGTGAAACAGGGAATGAAAAACTGTTTTTT. J is TRBJ1-4 and V is TRBV25-1, with a tentative D call TRBD1 (6 bases). Germline V gene data show CDR1 as MGHDK and CDR2 as SYGVNS. The CDR3 spans 13 residues. V was shortened by 2 bases and J by 5 bases, with 6 bases between the two germline ends.

The CDR3 DNA reads TGCGCCAGCAGCGAACTAGGGGGGACAGGGGTTCCCTACGAGCAGTACTTC. Protein: CASSELGGTGVPYEQYF. The V call is TRBV5-1, the J call TRBJ2-7; 10 bases are shared with TRBD1. Germline V gives CDR1 SGHRS, CDR2 YFSETQ. The CDR3 runs to 17 residues. V shed 4 bases and J 2 bases; nucleotides not matched to a gene: 12.

The CDR3, as DNA: TGCAGCGTAACCGGGACAGCGGATCGGATAAGGTGTCAGCCCCAGCATTTT. Translation gives CSVTGTADRIRCQPQHF. The chain joins TRBV29-1 to TRBJ1-5; 7 bases fit TRBD1. This CDR3 is 17 amino acids long. Germline CDR1 is SQVTM and CDR2 is ANQGSEA. V trimming: 6 bases; J trimming: 6 bases; junction bases outside the gene matches: 20.

The rearrangement joins TRBV27 to TRBJ2-3, with a possible D match to TRBD2 (5 bases). The CDR3 spans 20 residues. Germline V gene lookup returns CDR1 MNHEY and CDR2 SMNVEV (reference sequence). Trimming pared 5 bases from V and 2 bases from J, leaving 29 bases between. CDR3 sequence reads: CASSPFLGGSTLILTDTQYF. Here the CDR3 DNA reads TGTGCCAGCAGTCCTTTTTTAGGCGGGTCTACGCTGATACTCACAGATACGCAGTATTTT.

The chain is built from TRBV11-3 and TRBJ2-7; 7 bases align to TRBD1. V was clipped by 4 bases and J by 4 bases; unmatched bases: 1. The CDR3 sequence is 12 residues long. CDR1 and CDR2 from the germline V gene are SGHNT and YENEEA. CDR3 in amino acids: CASSSTGYEQYF. CDR3 bases: TGTGCCAGCAGCTCGACAGGGTACGAGCAGTACTTC. The full variable domain, its missing parts supplied by reference TRBV11-3 and TRBJ2-7, is EAGVVQSPRYKIIEKKQPVAFWCNPISGHNTLYWYLQNLGQGPELLIRYENEEAVDDSQLPKDRFSAERLKGVDSTLKIQPAELGDSAVYLCASSSTGYEQYFGPGTRLTVT.

The V gene is TRBV29-1, the J gene TRBJ2-7, with 9 nucleotides matching TRBD2. The germline gives CDR1 SQVTM, CDR2 ANQGSEA. The CDR3 runs to 15 residues. V lost 1 base and J lost 0; bases outside the gene matches: 4. CDR3 in amino acids: CSVEVLAGSSYEQYF. The CDR3, as DNA: TGCAGCGTTGAAGTTCTAGCGGGGAGCTCCTACGAGCAGTACTTC.

The chain employs TRBV5-1 and TRBJ2-7; the D gene is possibly TRBD1 (6 bases). Trimming pared 0 bases from V and 3 bases from J, leaving 13 bases between. The germline V gene has CDR1 SGHRS and CDR2 YFSETQ. This CDR3 comprises 15 residues. Written as DNA, the CDR3 is TGCGCCAGCAGCTTGGAAAGGGACAATCGCTACGAGCAGTACTTC. It codes for CASSLERDNRYEQYF. Supplemented by reference TRBV5-1 and TRBJ2-7, the full variable domain reads KAGVTQTPRYLIKTRGQQVTLSCSPISGHRSVSWYQQTPGQGLQFLFEYFSETQRNKGNFPGRFSGRQFSNSRSEMNVSTLELGDSALYLCASSLERDNRYEQYFGPGTRLTVT.

This clone was counted a few times. V is TRBV19 and J is TRBJ1-5, with TRBD1 as a possible D gene (6 bases). The V end was cut by 5 bases, the J end by 7 bases, with 18 bases between. From germline, CDR1 is LNHDA and CDR2 SQIVND (reference sequence). CDR3 length: 15 residues. CDR3 sequence: CASSQLLGARQPQHF. The CDR3 nucleotides read TGTGCCAGTAGTCAACTCTTGGGGGCCAGGCAGCCCCAGCATTTT. Combining the CDR3 with reference TRBV19 and TRBJ1-5 gives the whole variable domain DGGITQSPKYLFRKEGQNVTLSCEQNLNHDAMYWYRQDPGQGLRLIYYSQIVNDFQKGDIAEGYSVSREKKESFPLTVTSAQKNPTAFYLCASSQLLGARQPQHFGDGTRLSIL.

This clone was seen only a few times. V usage is TRBV20-1 and J usage is TRBJ2-4; 7 bases are a match to TRBD1. Per germline, CDR1 DFQATT and CDR2 SNEGSKA (reference sequence). The CDR3 runs 11 residues. The ends lost 5 bases at V and 7 bases at J; junction bases unmatched: 2. CDR3 DNA sequence: TGCAGTGCTGTGACAGGGAACATTCAGTACTTC. Translation gives CSAVTGNIQYF.

The chain combines TRBV7-2 with TRBJ2-7; 10 bases are a match to TRBD1. CDR1 is SGHTA, CDR2 FQGNSA, per germline. This CDR3 spans 15 amino acids. The V segment lost 5 bases and the J segment 4 bases; nucleotides outside the gene matches: 8. CDR3 DNA sequence: TGTGCCAGCAGCCGGAGGGACAGGGGATCTTACGAGCAGTACTTC. Encoded protein: CASSRRDRGSYEQYF.

The chain uses TRBV6-5 and TRBJ2-7; 8 nucleotides agree with TRBD1. This CDR3 region has 14 residues. Germline assignment: CDR1 MNHEY and CDR2 SVGAGI. Unmatched junction bases numbered 6, after V lost 5 bases and J lost 3 bases. CDR3 in DNA: TGTGCCAGCAGTACCCGACAGGGGAGCTACGAGCAGTACTTC. Translated, it gives CASSTRQGSYEQYF.

The gene calls are TRBV11-3 and TRBJ1-1, with D perhaps matching TRBD1 (5 bases). CDR1 and CDR2 (germline): SGHNT, YENEEA. The CDR3 is 17 residues long. The V gene lost 5 bases and the J gene lost 6 bases, with 25 bases spanning the gap. In nucleotides, the CDR3 is TGTGCCAGCAGCCAAATCCGGGACTCCGTTTTTAGAGCTGAAGCTTTCTTT. It translates to CASSQIRDSVFRAEAFF.

A single count supports this clone. The chain links TRBV12-5 to TRBJ2-5; TRBD2 agrees at 10 bases. The CDR3 is 20 amino acids. CDR1 and CDR2 (germline): LGHNT, FRNRAP. Losses at the gene ends were 0 bases for V and 2 bases for J; bases not matched to a gene: 15. The CDR3 here is CASGLVLRSSGRPRQETQYF. CDR3 coding DNA: TGTGCTAGTGGTTTGGTACTTCGAAGTAGCGGGAGGCCCCGACAAGAGACCCAGTACTTC.

J is TRBJ2-7 and V is TRBV25-1, with 8 nucleotides matching TRBD2. Trimming took 1 base from V and 3 from J; bases not matched to a gene: 11. The germline V gene encodes CDR1 MGHDK and CDR2 SYGVNS. The CDR3 is made up of 17 amino acids. CDR3 amino acids: CASSEFFVSSGDYEQYF. The CDR3 DNA is TGTGCCAGCAGTGAATTTTTTGTTAGTAGCGGGGACTACGAGCAGTACTTC.

This clone was observed a few times. The V and J genes are TRBV18 and TRBJ1-1; perhaps TRBD1 as D (5 bases). There are 14 residues in the CDR3. The germline CDR1 and CDR2 sequences are KGHSH and LQKENI. The V end was cut by 5 bases, the J end by 1 base, with 11 bases between. The CDR3 is CASSSETANTEAFF. In DNA, the CDR3 is TGTGCCAGCTCATCAGAGACAGCGAACACTGAAGCTTTCTTT.

The J gene is TRBJ1-1, the V gene TRBV6-5; D remains unclear. The germline CDR1 and CDR2 sequences are MNHEY and SVGAGI. CDR3 length: 13 residues. Trimming took off 5 bases at V and 7 bases at J, with 14 bases between the two ends. The CDR3 sequence: CASSPRGPVEAFF. In nucleotides, the CDR3 is TGTGCCAGCAGTCCCCGAGGCCCCGTTGAAGCTTTCTTT.

This sequence joins TRBV7-2 and TRBJ2-1, with D tentatively TRBD1 (5 bases). Trimming left V 1 base short and J 5 bases short, with 6 bases between. The CDR3 has 13 residues. The germline CDR1 and CDR2 sequences are SGHTA and FQGNSA. CDR3 DNA: TGTGCCAGCAGCTTAGACAGGAACAATGAGCAGTTCTTC. It specifies CASSLDRNNEQFF.

The rearrangement joins TRBV9 to TRBJ1-2; 8 bases line up with TRBD1. The CDR3 is made up of 16 amino acids. Germline V lookup: CDR1 SGDLS, CDR2 YYNGEE. V shed 4 bases, J shed 5 bases, and the junction held 13 bases outside the gene matches. CDR3 residues: CASSPTTGDITYGYTF. CDR3 sequence (DNA): TGTGCCAGCAGCCCCACGACAGGGGATATTACGTATGGCTACACCTTC.

This clone was seen once. The rearrangement joins TRBV15 to TRBJ2-3; 7 bases are shared with TRBD2. J lost 2 bases, V lost 4 bases, and 9 bases had no gene match. Per the germline V gene, CDR1 is LNHNV and CDR2 is YYDKDF (reference sequence). The length of the CDR3 is 16 residues. This CDR3 reads CATSTGDYTNTDTQYF. The CDR3 coding sequence is TGTGCCACCAGCACGGGGGACTATACGAACACAGATACGCAGTATTTT.

DNA for the CDR3: TGTGCCAGCAGTTATGGGCTCGAAGAGACCCAGTACTTC. Protein sequence: CASSYGLEETQYF. The gene calls are TRBV6-5 and TRBJ2-5, with D unclear. Trimming took 3 bases from V and 3 from J, leaving 8 bases between them. CDR3 length: 13 residues. Germline V gene lookup returns CDR1 MNHEY and CDR2 SVGAGI.

The gene calls are TRBV10-3 and TRBJ2-1; D is perhaps TRBD1 (6 bases). The germline V gene encodes CDR1 ENHRY and CDR2 SYGVKD. The CDR3 length is 10 residues. With 10 bases removed from V and 7 bases from J, the gap between germline ends came to 8 bases. Here the CDR3 reads CATQGNEQFF. In nucleotides, the CDR3 is TGTGCCACACAGGGAAATGAGCAGTTCTTC.